The source of this T cell receptor (beta chain) is a study of cytomegalovirus exposure and HLA in healthy donors. Looking at the study overall: Approximately 80 million unique TCRs from HLA-typed donors were held in an early data release. Study conclusions and caveats: TRBV6-2, TRBV6-3 and other indistinguishable V segments were excluded. Reports described diagnosis of cytomegalovirus status by the classifier as highly specific and sensitive.

The CDR3 is 15 amino acids. Germline assignment: CDR1 SEHNR and CDR2 FQNEAQ (reference sequence). Trimming stripped 2 bases from V and 8 bases from J, with 15 bases between. PCR was performed using 60 Vbeta and 13 Jbeta primers. TCRdb keeps only in-frame clones here, not all; method: immunoSEQ multiplex PCR. Among tens of thousands of clones listed, roughly 80% were seen once. This clone showed up just once. The antigen is undetermined. While unrecorded immune exposures were likely, the donors were nominally healthy when sampled. This chain uses TRBV7-9 with TRBJ1-4; D is perhaps TRBD1 (5 bases). The sequencing input was PBMCs. This sequence was found in a woman in her thirties or forties in good health and CMV-seropositive. CDR3 nucleotides: TGTGCCAGCAGCTTATATCAGGGCTTTTACGAAAAACTGTTTTTT. As protein: CASSLYQGFYEKLFF.